Listed below are T cell receptor beta chains from one sample, sequenced in a study of blood T cell repertoires in COVID-19. Repertoires were generated with immunoSEQ multiplex PCR, while TCRdb's copy carries only in-frame clones and drops some. The sample lists roughly 230,000 clones; roughly 81% were seen once. Material: PBMCs or T cells enriched from blood (not recorded which). The receptors derive from a woman between 50 and 59 years old who had been exposed to COVID-19. CDR3s include the opening cysteine and the closing phenylalanine or tryptophan. Fields, in order: D gene, J gene, V gene, clone size, CDR3 DNA, CDR3 protein. A D gene is named only where the DNA matches it firmly. The size entry is marked missing in some rows and otherwise reads once, few, many or a size class.

d_call: TRBD1
j_call: TRBJ1-2
v_call: TRBV9
clone_size: .
cdr3_nt: TGTGCCAGCAGCGTAGGAAGCTGGGGACAGGGGGATGGCTACACCTTC
cdr3_aa: CASSVGSWGQGDGYTF

d_call: .
j_call: TRBJ2-7
v_call: TRBV18
clone_size: .
cdr3_nt: TGTGCCAGCTCATCCCCCCTGGAGGGCGAGCAGTACTTC
cdr3_aa: CASSSPLEGEQYF

d_call: TRBD2
j_call: TRBJ2-3
v_call: TRBV30
clone_size: .
cdr3_nt: TGTGCCTGGAGTCCCGGGACTAGCGACACAGATACGCAGTATTTT
cdr3_aa: CAWSPGTSDTDTQYF

d_call: .
j_call: TRBJ2-7
v_call: TRBV3-1/TRBV3-2
clone_size: .
cdr3_nt: TGTGCCTCCGGGAGGGCAGGGGGGGACGAGCAGTACTTC
cdr3_aa: CASGRAGGDEQYF

d_call: .
j_call: TRBJ2-7
v_call: TRBV18
clone_size: few
cdr3_nt: TGTGCCAGCTCACCACTCCCTGTGAGAGGCTACGAGCAGTACTTC
cdr3_aa: CASSPLPVRGYEQYF

d_call: .
j_call: TRBJ2-7
v_call: TRBV7-8
clone_size: few
cdr3_nt: TGTGCCAGCAGCTTAGGAGTTGGGGCATCCCCCTACGAGCAGTACTTC
cdr3_aa: CASSLGVGASPYEQYF

d_call: .
j_call: TRBJ1-4
v_call: TRBV13
clone_size: .
cdr3_nt: TGTGCCAGCAGCCCCCGGGGGACTAATGAAAAACTGTTTTTT
cdr3_aa: CASSPRGTNEKLFF

d_call: TRBD1
j_call: TRBJ2-5
v_call: TRBV24-1
clone_size: .
cdr3_nt: TGTGCCACCAGACAGGGGGCTGGGGAGACCCAGTACTTC
cdr3_aa: CATRQGAGETQYF

d_call: .
j_call: TRBJ2-1
v_call: TRBV3-1/TRBV3-2
clone_size: .
cdr3_nt: TGTGCCAGCAGCCAAGCAGGGCTAGTCTCAGACAATGAGCAGTTCTTC
cdr3_aa: CASSQAGLVSDNEQFF

d_call: TRBD1
j_call: TRBJ2-7
v_call: TRBV15
clone_size: .
cdr3_nt: TGTGCCACCAGCAGGGAACGGGACAGGGGATTTGAGCAGTACTTC
cdr3_aa: CATSRERDRGFEQYF